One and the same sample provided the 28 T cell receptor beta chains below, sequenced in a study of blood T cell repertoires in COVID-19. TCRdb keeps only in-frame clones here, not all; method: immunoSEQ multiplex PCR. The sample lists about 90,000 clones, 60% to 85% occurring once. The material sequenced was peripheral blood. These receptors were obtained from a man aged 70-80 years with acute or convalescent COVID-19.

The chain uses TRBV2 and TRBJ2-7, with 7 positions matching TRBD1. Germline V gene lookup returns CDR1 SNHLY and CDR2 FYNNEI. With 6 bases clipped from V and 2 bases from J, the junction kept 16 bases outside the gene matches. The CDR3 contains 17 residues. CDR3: CASSGPRQGFNPYEQYF. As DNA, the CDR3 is TGTGCCAGCAGCGGACCTAGACAGGGATTTAATCCCTACGAGCAGTACTTC.

The CDR3 here is CASSVVEADYGYTF. The CDR3 DNA reads as TGTGCCAGCAGCGTAGTGGAGGCGGACTATGGCTACACCTTC. V and J are TRBV9 and TRBJ1-2, with no clear D. Germline V gives CDR1 SGDLS, CDR2 YYNGEE. The CDR3 extends over 14 amino acids. The V gene lost 0 bases and the J gene lost 3 bases, with 9 bases spanning the gap.

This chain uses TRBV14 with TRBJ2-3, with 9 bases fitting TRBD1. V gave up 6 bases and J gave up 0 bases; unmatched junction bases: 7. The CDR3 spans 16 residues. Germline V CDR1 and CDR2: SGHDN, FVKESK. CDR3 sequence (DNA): TGTGCCAGCAGTACACAGGGGGCCATTAGCACAGATACGCAGTATTTT. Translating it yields CASSTQGAISTDTQYF.

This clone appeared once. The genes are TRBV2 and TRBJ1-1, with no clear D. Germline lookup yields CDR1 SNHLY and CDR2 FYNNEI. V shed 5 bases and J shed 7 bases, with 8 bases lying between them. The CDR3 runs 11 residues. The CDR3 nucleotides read TGTGCCAGCAGTTTCGGACTTGAAGCTTTCTTT. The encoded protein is CASSFGLEAFF. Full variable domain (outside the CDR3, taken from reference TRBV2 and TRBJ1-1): EPEVTQTPSHQVTQMGQEVILRCVPISNHLYFYWYRQILGQKVEFLVSFYNNEISEKSEIFDDQFSVERPDGSNFTLKIRSTKLEDSAMYFCASSFGLEAFFGQGTRLTVV.

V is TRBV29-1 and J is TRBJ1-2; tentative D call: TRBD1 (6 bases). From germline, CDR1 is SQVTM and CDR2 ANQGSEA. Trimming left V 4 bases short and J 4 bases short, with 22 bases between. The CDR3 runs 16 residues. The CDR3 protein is CSVGKVYPTGLYGYTF. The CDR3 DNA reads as TGCAGCGTTGGAAAAGTTTACCCCACAGGGCTCTATGGCTACACCTTC.

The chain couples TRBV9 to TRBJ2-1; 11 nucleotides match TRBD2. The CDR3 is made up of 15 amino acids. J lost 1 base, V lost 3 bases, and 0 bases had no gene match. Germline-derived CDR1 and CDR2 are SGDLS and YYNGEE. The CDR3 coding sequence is TGTGCCAGCAGCGCTAGCGGGGGGTCCTACAATGAGCAGTTCTTC. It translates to CASSASGGSYNEQFF.

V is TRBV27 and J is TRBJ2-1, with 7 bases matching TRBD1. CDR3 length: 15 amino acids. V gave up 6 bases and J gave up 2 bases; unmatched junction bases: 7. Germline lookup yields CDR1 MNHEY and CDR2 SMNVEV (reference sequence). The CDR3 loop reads CASRGGQVPYNEQFF. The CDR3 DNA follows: TGTGCCAGCAGGGGCGGACAGGTCCCCTACAATGAGCAGTTCTTC.

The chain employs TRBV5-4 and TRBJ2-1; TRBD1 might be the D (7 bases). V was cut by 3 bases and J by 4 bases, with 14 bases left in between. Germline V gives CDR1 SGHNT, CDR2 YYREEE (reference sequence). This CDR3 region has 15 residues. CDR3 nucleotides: TGTGCCAGCAGCTCCGAGGCGGGACAGTACAATGAGCAGTTCTTC. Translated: CASSSEAGQYNEQFF.

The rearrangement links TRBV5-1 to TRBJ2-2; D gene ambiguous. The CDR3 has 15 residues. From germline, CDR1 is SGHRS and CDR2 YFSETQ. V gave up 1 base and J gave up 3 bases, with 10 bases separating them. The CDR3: CASSLSGWDTGELFF. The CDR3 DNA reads TGCGCCAGCAGCTTGTCAGGCTGGGACACCGGGGAGCTGTTTTTT.

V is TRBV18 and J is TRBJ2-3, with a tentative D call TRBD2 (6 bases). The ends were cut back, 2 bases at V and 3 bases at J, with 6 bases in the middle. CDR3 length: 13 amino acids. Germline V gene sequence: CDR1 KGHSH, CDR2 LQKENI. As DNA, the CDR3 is TGTGCCAGCTCACCAGGAGGGACAGATACGCAGTATTTT. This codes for CASSPGGTDTQYF.

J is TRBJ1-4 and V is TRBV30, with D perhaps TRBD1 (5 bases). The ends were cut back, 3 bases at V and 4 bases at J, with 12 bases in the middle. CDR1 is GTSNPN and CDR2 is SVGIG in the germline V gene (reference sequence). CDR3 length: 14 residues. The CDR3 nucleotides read TGTGCCTGGAGCGGTTCGGGGGGTAATGAAAAACTGTTTTTT. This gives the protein CAWSGSGGNEKLFF.

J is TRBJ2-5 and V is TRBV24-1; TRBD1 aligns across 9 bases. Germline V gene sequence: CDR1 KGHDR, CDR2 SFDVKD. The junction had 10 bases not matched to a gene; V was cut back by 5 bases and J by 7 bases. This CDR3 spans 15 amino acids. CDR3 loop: CATSANPGQGLTQYF. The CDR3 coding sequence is TGTGCCACCAGTGCGAATCCGGGACAGGGACTGACCCAGTACTTC.

The CDR3 loop reads CASSLGTAEKLFF. The CDR3 DNA reads as TGTGCCAGCAGTTTAGGGACAGCTGAAAAACTGTTTTTT. The rearrangement joins TRBV12-3 or TRBV12-4 to TRBJ1-4; perhaps TRBD1 as D (6 bases). There are 13 residues in the CDR3. V dropped 1 base and J dropped 7 bases, with 7 bases sitting between them.

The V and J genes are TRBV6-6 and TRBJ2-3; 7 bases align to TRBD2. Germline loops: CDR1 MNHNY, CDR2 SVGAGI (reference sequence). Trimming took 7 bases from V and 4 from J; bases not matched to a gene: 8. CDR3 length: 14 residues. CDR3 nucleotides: TGTGCCAGCATACTGTCGGCGGGAGCAGATACGCAGTATTTT. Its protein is CASILSAGADTQYF.

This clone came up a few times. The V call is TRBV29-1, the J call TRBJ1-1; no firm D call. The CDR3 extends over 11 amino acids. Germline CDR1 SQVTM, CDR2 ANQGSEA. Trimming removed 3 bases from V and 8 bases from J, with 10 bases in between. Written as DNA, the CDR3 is TGCAGCGTTGATTTTAGCCAAGAAGCTTTCTTT. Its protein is CSVDFSQEAFF.

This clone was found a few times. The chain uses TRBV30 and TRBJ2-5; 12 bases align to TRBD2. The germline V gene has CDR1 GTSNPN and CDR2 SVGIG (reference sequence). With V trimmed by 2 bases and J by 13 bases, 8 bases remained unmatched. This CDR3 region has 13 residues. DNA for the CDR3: TGTGCCTGGAGTAGGGGAACTAGCGGGGGGATGTACTTC. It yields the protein CAWSRGTSGGMYF. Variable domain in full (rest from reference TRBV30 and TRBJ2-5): SQTIHQWPATLVQPVGSPLSLECTVEGTSNPNLYWYRQAAGRGLQLLFYSVGIGQISSEVPQNLSASRPQDRQFILSSKKLLLSDSGFYLCAWSRGTSGGMYFGPGTRLLVL.

CDR3 loop: CASSTLQGSGNQPQHF. CDR3 in DNA: TGTGCCAGTAGTACCTTACAGGGCTCGGGCAATCAGCCCCAGCATTTT. The chain uses TRBV19 and TRBJ1-5; D is perhaps TRBD1 (6 bases). The germline CDR1 and CDR2 sequences are LNHDA and SQIVND (reference sequence). The CDR3 is 16 amino acids. Between the trimmed V and J ends, which lost 4 bases and 2 bases, there was a span of 15 bases.

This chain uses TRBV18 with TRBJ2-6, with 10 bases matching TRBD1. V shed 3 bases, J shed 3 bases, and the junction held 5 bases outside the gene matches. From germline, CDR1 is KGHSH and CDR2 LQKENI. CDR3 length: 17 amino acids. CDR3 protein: CASSPGQGSSGANVLTF. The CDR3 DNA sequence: TGTGCCAGCTCACCGGGACAGGGGAGTAGTGGGGCCAACGTCCTGACTTTC.

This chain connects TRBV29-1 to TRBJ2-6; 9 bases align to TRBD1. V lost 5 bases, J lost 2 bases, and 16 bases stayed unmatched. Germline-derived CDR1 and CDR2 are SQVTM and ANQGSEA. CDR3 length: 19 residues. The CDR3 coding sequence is TGCAGCGTTTTTCGGGGGGAACAGGGGGCACAACCTGGGGCCAACGTCCTGACTTTC. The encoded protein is CSVFRGEQGAQPGANVLTF.

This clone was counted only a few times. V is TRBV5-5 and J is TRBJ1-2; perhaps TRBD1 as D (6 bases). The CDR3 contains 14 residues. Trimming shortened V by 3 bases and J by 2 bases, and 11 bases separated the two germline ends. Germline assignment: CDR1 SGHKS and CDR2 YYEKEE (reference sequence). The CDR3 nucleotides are TGTGCCAGCAGCTCCGTGCAGGGGAACTATGGCTACACCTTC. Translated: CASSSVQGNYGYTF.

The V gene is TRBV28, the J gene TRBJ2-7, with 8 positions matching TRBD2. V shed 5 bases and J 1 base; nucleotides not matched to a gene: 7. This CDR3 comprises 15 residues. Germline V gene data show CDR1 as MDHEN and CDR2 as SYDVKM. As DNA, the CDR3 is TGTGCCAGCAGTAAGATCGGGGGGGCGTCCTACGAGCAGTACTTC. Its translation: CASSKIGGASYEQYF. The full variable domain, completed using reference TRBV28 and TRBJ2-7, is DVKVTQSSRYLVKRTGEKVFLECVQDMDHENMFWYRQDPGLGLRLIYFSYDVKMKEKGDIPEGYSVSREKKERFSLILESASTNQTSMYLCASSKIGGASYEQYFGPGTRLTVT.

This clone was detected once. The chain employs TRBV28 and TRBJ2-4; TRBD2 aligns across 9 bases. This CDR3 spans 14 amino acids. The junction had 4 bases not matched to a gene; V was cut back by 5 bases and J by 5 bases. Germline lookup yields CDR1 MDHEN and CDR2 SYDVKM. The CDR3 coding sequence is TGTGCCAGCAGTCCGACTAGCGGACAAAACATTCAGTACTTC. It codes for CASSPTSGQNIQYF.

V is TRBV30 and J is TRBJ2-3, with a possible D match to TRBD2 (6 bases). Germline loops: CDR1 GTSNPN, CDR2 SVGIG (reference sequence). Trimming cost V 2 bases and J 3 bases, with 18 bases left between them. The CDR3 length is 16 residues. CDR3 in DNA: TGTGCCTGGAGTCTCGCAGGGTTAGCGGCTACAGATACGCAGTATTTT. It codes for CAWSLAGLAATDTQYF.

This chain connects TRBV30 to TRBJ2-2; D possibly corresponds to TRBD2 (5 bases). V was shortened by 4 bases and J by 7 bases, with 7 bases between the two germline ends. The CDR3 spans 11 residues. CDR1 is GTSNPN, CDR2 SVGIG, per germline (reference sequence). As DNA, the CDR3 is TGTGCCTGGACCGGGGTCGGGGAGCTGTTTTTT. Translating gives CAWTGVGELFF.

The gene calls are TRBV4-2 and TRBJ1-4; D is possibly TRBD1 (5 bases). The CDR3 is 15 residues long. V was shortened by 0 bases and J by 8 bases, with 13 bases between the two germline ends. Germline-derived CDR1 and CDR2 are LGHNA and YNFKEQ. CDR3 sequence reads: CASSQEQGGEEKLFF. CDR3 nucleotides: TGTGCCAGCAGCCAAGAGCAGGGAGGAGAAGAAAAACTGTTTTTT.

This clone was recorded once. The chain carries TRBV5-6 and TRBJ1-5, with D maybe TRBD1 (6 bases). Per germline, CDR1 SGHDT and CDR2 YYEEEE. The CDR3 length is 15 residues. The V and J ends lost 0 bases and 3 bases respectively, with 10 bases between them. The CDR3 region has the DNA TGTGCCAGCAGCTTGGGGGGGGGCTTCAATCAGCCCCAGCATTTT. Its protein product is CASSLGGGFNQPQHF.

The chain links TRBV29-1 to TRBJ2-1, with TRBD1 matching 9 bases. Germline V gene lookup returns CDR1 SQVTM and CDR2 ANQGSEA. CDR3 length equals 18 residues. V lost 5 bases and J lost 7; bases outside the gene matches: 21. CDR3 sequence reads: CSVRSLFTPGQGVNEQFF. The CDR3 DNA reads TGCAGCGTTAGGTCGTTATTCACACCGGGACAGGGTGTGAATGAGCAGTTCTTC.

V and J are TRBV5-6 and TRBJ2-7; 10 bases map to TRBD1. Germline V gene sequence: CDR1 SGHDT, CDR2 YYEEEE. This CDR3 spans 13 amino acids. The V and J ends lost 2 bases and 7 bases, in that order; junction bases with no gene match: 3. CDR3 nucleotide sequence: TGTGCCAGCAGCTTCGACAGGGGGCATGAGCAGTACGTC. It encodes CASSFDRGHEQYV.